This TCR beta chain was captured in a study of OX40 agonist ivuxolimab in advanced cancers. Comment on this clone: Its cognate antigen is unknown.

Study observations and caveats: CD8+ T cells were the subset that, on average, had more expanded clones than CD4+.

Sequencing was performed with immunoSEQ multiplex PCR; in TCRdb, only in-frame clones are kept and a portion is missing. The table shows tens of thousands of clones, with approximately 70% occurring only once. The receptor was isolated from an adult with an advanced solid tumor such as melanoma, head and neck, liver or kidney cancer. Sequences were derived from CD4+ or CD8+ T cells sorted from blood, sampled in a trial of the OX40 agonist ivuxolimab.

CDR3 region: CASSRGLAEAFF. CDR3 coding DNA: TGTGCCAGCAGTCGGGGTTTGGCTGAAGCTTTCTTT. V gene TRBV28 combines with J gene TRBJ1-1; D gene ambiguous. Trimming removed 5 bases at V and 6 bases at J, with 10 bases between. The V gene's germline CDR1 is MDHEN and CDR2 SYDVKM. CDR3 length equals 12 residues.